This T cell receptor beta chain was profiled in a study of memory CD4+ T cells and cytomegalovirus serostatus. The sort gate was single viable CD3+CD4+CD8-CD45RO+ cells for memory CD4+ T cells. Sequenced by immunoSEQ multiplex PCR; TCRdb stores in-frame clones only, minus some. The table shows approximately 74,000 clones, with 75% to 80% occurring only once. Germline CDR1 reads SGHNT; CDR2 reads YYREEE (reference sequence). This CDR3 region has 13 residues. On this clone itself: At one boundary the junction diverges from the germline segment, which might be a read error.

Sequenced sample: memory CD4+ T cells from blood. The chain is built from TRBV5-4 and TRBJ2-7; no clear D gene. This TCR was sampled from an adult in good health and CMV-seropositive. The CDR3 DNA reads TGTGCCAGCAGCTTGGCCTTCTCCCACGAGCAGTACTTC. This encodes CASSLAFSHEQYF.